This TCR beta chain is from a study of T cells in Graves' hyperthyroidism and ophthalmopathy. As for the study in general: Peripheral blood was obtained at initial diagnosis, preceding any treatment.

The junction had 11 bases not matched to a gene; V was cut back by 6 bases and J by 4 bases. This CDR3 spans 17 amino acids. The germline gives CDR1 KGHSH, CDR2 LQKENI. Findings and limits, study-wide: Onset of ophthalmopathy came a median approximately 6.5 months after the model predicted it. A model of 13 V-J pairs discriminated ophthalmopathy from stable hyperthyroidism. Most expanded thyroid clonotypes above 0.001 also appeared in blood.

TCR beta CDR3 regions were amplified from RNA. HTBI primers were the set used in a first-round RT-PCR of the TCR CDR3. TCRdb recomputed calls from the multiplex PCR reads with MiXCR, one row per CDR3 protein. The sample contains a few hundred thousand distinct CDR3 sequences, more than 15% of which appear only once. Only a few counts were recorded for this clonotype. Its antigen remains unknown. This rearrangement joins TRBV18 to TRBJ2-1; TRBD2 agrees at 11 bases. Sequencing was performed on blood. This clonotype originated in a woman in her forties with Graves' ophthalmopathy. The CDR3 here is CASSPGLAAPTYNEQFF. The CDR3 nucleotides read TGTGCCAGCTCTCCGGGACTAGCGGCTCCCACTTACAATGAGCAGTTCTTC.